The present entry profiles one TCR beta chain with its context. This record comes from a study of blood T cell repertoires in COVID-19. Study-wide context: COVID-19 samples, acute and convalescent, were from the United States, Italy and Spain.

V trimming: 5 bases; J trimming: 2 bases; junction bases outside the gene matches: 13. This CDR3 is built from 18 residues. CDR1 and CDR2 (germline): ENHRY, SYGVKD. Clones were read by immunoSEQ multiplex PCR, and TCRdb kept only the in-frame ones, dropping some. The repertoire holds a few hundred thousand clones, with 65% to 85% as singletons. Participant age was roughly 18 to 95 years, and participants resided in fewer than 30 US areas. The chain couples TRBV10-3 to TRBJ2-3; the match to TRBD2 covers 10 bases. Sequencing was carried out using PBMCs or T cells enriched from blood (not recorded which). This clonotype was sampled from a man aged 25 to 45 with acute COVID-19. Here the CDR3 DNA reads TGTGCCATCAGTCCGCGGTGGGGAGCGGGGGGGATCACAGATACGCAGTATTTT. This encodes CAISPRWGAGGITDTQYF.